This TCR beta chain was identified during a study of T-cell memory formation after mild COVID-19. The CDR3 sequence is 13 residues long. Germline V gene sequence: CDR1 SNHLY, CDR2 FYNNEI. Trimming stripped 9 bases from V and 6 bases from J, with 18 bases between. MiXCR, applied by TCRdb to the 5' RACE reads, yields one record per CDR3 protein. In the table there are around 340,000 distinct CDR3 sequences, roughly 15% of which are singletons. The rearrangement joins TRBV2 to TRBJ2-7, with D perhaps matching TRBD1 (6 bases). The receptor was isolated from a man in his late teens or twenties who had mild COVID-19 (a few samples of this study predate the infection). Cell type and time point are not known. Sequenced: PBMCs or a T cell subset sorted from them (not recorded which). CDR3 in DNA: TGTGCCAGAGAACAGGGTCAAACCTCCGAGCAGTACTTC. Its protein product is CAREQGQTSEQYF.